Below, 21 T cell receptor beta chains from the same sample are listed, as sequenced in a study of radiotherapy plus CTLA-4 blockade in lung cancer. Profiled with immunoSEQ multiplex PCR; TCRdb holds only in-frame clones, not every one. The data contain tens of thousands of clones, about 80% of them singletons. The specimen was peripheral blood, collected from a patient treated with radiotherapy plus ipilimumab. The receptor set was obtained from a human donor with non-small cell lung cancer that progressed on radiotherapy plus ipilimumab.

V is TRBV7-8 and J is TRBJ2-1; D tentatively reads TRBD1 or TRBD2 (5 bases each). Germline V gene sequence: CDR1 SGHVS, CDR2 FQNEAQ. V lost 4 bases, J lost 2 bases, and 15 bases lay in between. This CDR3 is 16 amino acids long. The CDR3 DNA reads as TGTGCCAGCAGCTATGAGGGGCGGCTTGCCTACAATGAGCAGTTCTTC. This translates into CASSYEGRLAYNEQFF.

This clone qualifies as medium-sized. This sequence joins TRBV10-3 and TRBJ2-7, with 8 positions matching TRBD1. Trimming cost V 3 bases and J 4 bases; bases outside gene matches: 8. Germline CDR1 reads ENHRY; CDR2 reads SYGVKD. The CDR3 is 15 amino acids. The CDR3 DNA reads TGTGCCATCAGTGATGCAGGGGGCAGGGGTTACGAGCAGTACTTC. Translation gives CAISDAGGRGYEQYF.

The J gene is TRBJ2-2, the V gene TRBV19, with D possibly matching TRBD1 (6 bases). The germline gives CDR1 LNHDA, CDR2 SQIVND (reference sequence). This CDR3 is 14 amino acids long. V was trimmed by 6 bases and J by 4 bases, leaving 12 bases between them. CDR3 sequence reads: CASRMDSPTGELFF. The DNA for the CDR3 is TGTGCCAGTAGGATGGACAGTCCCACCGGGGAGCTGTTTTTT.

There are a few counts of this clone. The genes are TRBV11-3 and TRBJ1-3, with D unclear. V lost 3 bases to trimming and J lost 2 bases, with 11 bases between them. Germline V lookup: CDR1 SGHNT, CDR2 YENEEA. The CDR3 is 15 amino acids. CDR3 sequence reads: CASSLFMGTGNTIYF. CDR3 in DNA: TGTGCCAGCAGCTTGTTTATGGGGACTGGAAACACCATATATTTT. Variable domain in full (rest from reference TRBV11-3 and TRBJ1-3): EAGVVQSPRYKIIEKKQPVAFWCNPISGHNTLYWYLQNLGQGPELLIRYENEEAVDDSQLPKDRFSAERLKGVDSTLKIQPAELGDSAVYLCASSLFMGTGNTIYFGEGSWLTVV.

This sequence joins TRBV9 and TRBJ2-6; D unclear. Trimming stripped 0 bases from V and 0 bases from J, with 4 bases between. This CDR3 region has 15 residues. Per germline, CDR1 SGDLS and CDR2 YYNGEE. The CDR3 is CASSVDVSGANVLTF. The DNA for the CDR3 is TGTGCCAGCAGCGTAGATGTCTCTGGGGCCAACGTCCTGACTTTC.

The chain combines TRBV28 with TRBJ1-2, with a possible D match to TRBD1 (5 bases). This CDR3 is built from 16 residues. V was shortened by 6 bases and J by 3 bases, with 20 bases between the two germline ends. Germline-derived CDR1 and CDR2 are MDHEN and SYDVKM. Here the CDR3 DNA reads TGTGCCAGCAGCTCCGGGACGCCCACTTTGGACTATGGCTACACCTTC. Protein product: CASSSGTPTLDYGYTF.

This sequence joins TRBV27 and TRBJ2-3, with 11 nucleotides matching TRBD1. With 1 base clipped from V and 5 bases from J, the junction kept 2 bases outside the gene matches. Germline-derived CDR1 and CDR2 are MNHEY and SMNVEV (reference sequence). The CDR3 consists of 15 residues. This CDR3 is CASSLWTGGEDTQYF. The DNA for the CDR3 is TGTGCCAGCAGTTTATGGACAGGGGGCGAAGATACGCAGTATTTT.

This chain uses TRBV7-7 with TRBJ2-5, with 11 bases that match TRBD2. The CDR3 runs 15 residues. The germline V gene has CDR1 SSHAT and CDR2 FNYEAQ (reference sequence). The V and J ends lost 4 bases and 4 bases, in that order; junction bases with no gene match: 5. CDR3 coding DNA: TGTGCCAGCAGCTATAGCGGGGGGGCTCGAGAGACCCAGTACTTC. Its translation is CASSYSGGARETQYF.

The CDR3 sequence: CASSSEPGQGANYGYTF. CDR3 DNA: TGTGCCAGTAGTTCCGAACCGGGACAGGGCGCTAACTATGGCTACACCTTC. The J gene is TRBJ1-2, the V gene TRBV19; 9 bases map to TRBD1. Germline V CDR1 and CDR2: LNHDA, SQIVND (reference sequence). CDR3 size: 17 residues. Germline trimming cut 5 bases from V and 0 bases from J; bases unmatched to any gene: 10.

The chain joins TRBV11-3 to TRBJ2-2, with 9 bases fitting TRBD1. This CDR3 is 15 amino acids long. V was pared by 4 bases and J by 4 bases, with 4 bases of the junction left unmatched. Germline lookup yields CDR1 SGHNT and CDR2 YENEEA. The CDR3 sequence: CASSSGTGPTGELFF. DNA of the CDR3: TGTGCCAGCAGCTCCGGGACAGGGCCCACCGGGGAGCTGTTTTTT.

The V and J genes are TRBV4-1 and TRBJ2-7; D ambiguous. Germline V gene data show CDR1 as MGHRA and CDR2 as YSYEKL. Trimming removed 0 bases from V and 2 bases from J, with 11 bases in between. This CDR3 comprises 15 residues. For the CDR3, the DNA is TGCGCCAGCAGCCAAGAGAGGCAGGCCACCTACGAGCAGTACTTC. It specifies CASSQERQATYEQYF.

V is TRBV5-4 and J is TRBJ2-3, with no clear D. Germline V gives CDR1 SGHNT, CDR2 YYREEE (reference sequence). Trimming cost V 7 bases and J 2 bases, with 14 bases left between them. The CDR3 contains 14 residues. For the CDR3, the DNA is TGTGCCAGCGCCCCGTCGGAGACCACAGATACGCAGTATTTT. This gives the protein CASAPSETTDTQYF.

The chain combines TRBV18 with TRBJ1-4, with D possibly being TRBD1 (5 bases). Germline V gives CDR1 KGHSH, CDR2 LQKENI. The CDR3 extends over 14 amino acids. V lost 6 bases, J lost 8 bases, and 16 bases lay in between. The CDR3 protein is CASSGPGAQEKLFF. CDR3 DNA sequence: TGTGCCAGCTCTGGCCCCGGGGCTCAGGAAAAACTGTTTTTT.

This clone was detected a few times. The chain uses TRBV11-2 and TRBJ2-1, with a tentative D call TRBD2 (6 bases). Germline lookup yields CDR1 SGHAT and CDR2 FQNNGV. V lost 2 bases and J lost 7, with 12 bases in between. The CDR3 covers 14 residues. In DNA form, the CDR3 reads TGTGCCAGCAGCTTATTTCCGGAGGGAAATGAGCAGTTCTTC. This sequence encodes CASSLFPEGNEQFF.

The V call is TRBV7-8, the J call TRBJ2-7; unclear D gene. CDR3 length: 14 residues. Per germline, CDR1 SGHVS and CDR2 FQNEAQ. Trimming removed 2 bases from V and 3 bases from J, with 11 bases in between. Here the CDR3 reads CASSLRLKDYEQYF. For the CDR3, the DNA is TGTGCCAGCAGCTTAAGATTAAAGGACTACGAGCAGTACTTC.

The V gene is TRBV6-1, the J gene TRBJ1-2; no definite D call. V dropped 4 bases and J dropped 4 bases, with 22 bases sitting between them. Per the germline V gene, CDR1 is MNHNS and CDR2 is SASEGT. The CDR3 sequence is 17 residues long. CDR3 residues: CASSVFAGGRKIYGYTF. CDR3 DNA sequence: TGTGCCAGCAGTGTTTTTGCAGGTGGGAGAAAGATCTATGGCTACACCTTC.

There are a few counts of this clone. This chain connects TRBV2 to TRBJ2-5; D unclear. V was pared by 6 bases and J by 3 bases, with 23 bases between. There are 17 residues in the CDR3. The germline CDR1 and CDR2 sequences are SNHLY and FYNNEI. The CDR3 coding sequence is TGTGCCAGCAGCGGACCCCTCGAAGTGGGGTGGGAAGAGACCCAGTACTTC. Its protein product is CASSGPLEVGWEETQYF.

This chain links TRBV27 with TRBJ1-2; D unclear. Germline V gene lookup returns CDR1 MNHEY and CDR2 SMNVEV (reference sequence). The CDR3 is 14 amino acids. Trimming removed 5 bases at V and 8 bases at J, with 18 bases between. CDR3: CASSKLTDPWGYTF. The CDR3 DNA reads as TGTGCCAGCAGTAAATTAACGGACCCGTGGGGCTACACCTTC.

V usage is TRBV7-2 and J usage is TRBJ2-3; D remains ambiguous. This CDR3 contains 15 residues. Germline V lookup: CDR1 SGHTA, CDR2 FQGNSA. The V end lost 1 base, the J end lost 0 bases, and 8 bases lay between the germline ends. This CDR3 reads CASSLGSVSTDTQYF. In DNA, the CDR3 is TGTGCCAGCAGCTTAGGCTCTGTAAGCACAGATACGCAGTATTTT.

The chain recombines TRBV29-1 with TRBJ2-5; TRBD1 matches 8 bases. Near its end, the DNA agrees better with TRBJ2-7, so the J call may be wrong. The CDR3 has 12 amino acids. The germline V gene has CDR1 SQVTM and CDR2 ANQGSEA. The CDR3 bases are TGCAGCGTTGGGACAGGGAATAGCGAGCAGTACTTC. It yields the protein CSVGTGNSEQYF.

This clone has a handful of counts. The rearrangement joins TRBV27 to TRBJ1-5; TRBD1 matches at 12 bases. Germline CDR1 reads MNHEY; CDR2 reads SMNVEV (reference sequence). The CDR3 is made up of 16 amino acids. V lost 1 base to trimming and J lost 6 bases; unmatched junction nucleotides: 4. The CDR3, as DNA: TGTGCCAGCAGTTTATACGGGACAGGGGGCAGTCAGCCCCAGCATTTT. It encodes CASSLYGTGGSQPQHF.